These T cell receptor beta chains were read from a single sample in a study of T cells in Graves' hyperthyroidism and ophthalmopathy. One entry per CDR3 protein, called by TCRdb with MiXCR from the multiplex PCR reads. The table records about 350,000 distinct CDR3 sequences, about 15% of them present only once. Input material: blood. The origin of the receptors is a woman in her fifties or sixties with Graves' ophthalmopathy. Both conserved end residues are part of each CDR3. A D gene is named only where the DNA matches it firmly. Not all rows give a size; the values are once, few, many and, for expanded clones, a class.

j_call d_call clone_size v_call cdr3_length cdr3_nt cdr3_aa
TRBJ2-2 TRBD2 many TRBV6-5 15 TGTGCCAGCAGTTACTCGACTAGCGGGCACGGGGAGCTGTTTTTT CASSYSTSGHGELFF
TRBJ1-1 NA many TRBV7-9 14 TGTGCCAGCAGTTCCCTTCGGACACAAGATGAAGCTTTCTTT CASSSLRTQDEAFF
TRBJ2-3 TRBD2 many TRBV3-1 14 TGTGCCAGCAGCCAAGGACTGGGAGGGGATACGCAGTATTTT CASSQGLGGDTQYF
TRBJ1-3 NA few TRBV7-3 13 TGTGCCAGCAGCCCGGACTCTGGAAACACCATATATTTT CASSPDSGNTIYF
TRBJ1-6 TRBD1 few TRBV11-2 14 TGTGCCAGCAGCGGGACAGCCTATAATTCACCCCTCCACTTT CASSGTAYNSPLHF
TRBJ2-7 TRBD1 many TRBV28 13 TGTGCCAGCAGAGGACAGGGCCAATACGAGCAGTACTTC CASRGQGQYEQYF
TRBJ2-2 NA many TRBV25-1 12 TGTGCCAGCAGTGTTTACACCGGGGAGCTGTTTTTT CASSVYTGELFF
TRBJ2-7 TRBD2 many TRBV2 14 TGTGCCAGCAGTAGGACTAGCGGAGATGGGCAGAAGTACTTC CASSRTSGDGQKYF
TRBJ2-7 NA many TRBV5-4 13 TGTGCCAGCAGCTTGGAGGAGTCCTACGAGCAGTACTTC CASSLEESYEQYF
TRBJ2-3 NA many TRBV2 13 TGTGCCAGCAGGCATGACTTAACAGATACGCAGTATTTT CASRHDLTDTQYF
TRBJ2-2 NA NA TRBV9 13 TGTGCCAGCAGCGGTCTCGGCACCGGGGAGCTGTTTTTT CASSGLGTGELFF
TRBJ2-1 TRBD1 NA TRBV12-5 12 TGTGCTAGTGGCGCGGGACAGGGTGAGCAGTTCTTC CASGAGQGEQFF
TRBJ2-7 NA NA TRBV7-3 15 TGTGCCAGCAGCTTAACGGGATCCTTAACCTACAAGCAGTACTTC CASSLTGSLTYKQYF
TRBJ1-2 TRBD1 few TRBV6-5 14 TGTGCCAGCAGTTACGGGACAGGGGGCGCGGGCAACACCTTC CASSYGTGGAGNTF
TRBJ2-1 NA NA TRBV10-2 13 TGCGCCAGCAGTGAGGCCAGGGGCAATGAGCAGTTCTTC CASSEARGNEQFF
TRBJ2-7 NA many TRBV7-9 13 TGTGCCAGCACCCTTGCGGTCTCCTACGAGCAGTACTTC CASTLAVSYEQYF
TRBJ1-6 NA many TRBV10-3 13 TGTGCCATCAATCGGGAAGCGGATTCACCCCTCCACTTT CAINREADSPLHF
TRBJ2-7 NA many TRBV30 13 TGTGCCTGGAGTGTTGGTAGGACTTACGAGCAGTACTTC CAWSVGRTYEQYF
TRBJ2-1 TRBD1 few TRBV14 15 TGTGCCGGCAGCACCCGGGACAGGGTCGACAATGAGCAGTTCTTC CAGSTRDRVDNEQFF
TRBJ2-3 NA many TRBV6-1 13 TGTGCCAGCATGGGCGTAAATACAGATACGCAGTATTTT CASMGVNTDTQYF
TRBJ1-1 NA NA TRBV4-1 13 TGCGCCAGCAGCGAACAGGAGAACACTGAAGCTTTCTTT CASSEQENTEAFF
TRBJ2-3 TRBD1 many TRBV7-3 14 TGTGCCAGCAGCCTCGGACAGGACACAGATACGCAGTATTTT CASSLGQDTDTQYF
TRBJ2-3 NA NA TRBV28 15 TGTGCCAGCGCCCAACCCCGGGCCAGCACAGATACGCAGTATTTT CASAQPRASTDTQYF
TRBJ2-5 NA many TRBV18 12 TGTGCCAGCTCACCACCTTCAGAGACCCAGTACTTC CASSPPSETQYF
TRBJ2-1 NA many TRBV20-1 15 TGCAGTGCTAGAGATAACACAGGAGATTACAATGAGCAGTTCTTC CSARDNTGDYNEQFF
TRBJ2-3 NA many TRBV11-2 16 TGTGCCAGCACCCACCGGCCGGGACGTAGCCCAGATACGCAGTATTTT CASTHRPGRSPDTQYF
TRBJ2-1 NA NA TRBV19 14 TGTGCCAGTACCCGGGAGTACGGGTACAATGAGCAGTTCTTC CASTREYGYNEQFF
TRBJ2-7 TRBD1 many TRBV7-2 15 TGTGCCAGCAGCTTAGGGGGACAGGGGGGCTACGAGCAGTACTTC CASSLGGQGGYEQYF
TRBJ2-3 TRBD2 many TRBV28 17 TGTGCCAGCAGTTTAATACTAGCGGGAGAGAGTACAGATACGCAGTATTTT CASSLILAGESTDTQYF
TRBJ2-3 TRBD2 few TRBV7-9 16 TGTGCCAGCAGCTTAATAGCGGGCACTAGCACAGATACGCAGTATTTT CASSLIAGTSTDTQYF
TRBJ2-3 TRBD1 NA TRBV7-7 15 TGTGCCAGCAGCTTCGGGACAGGGGGAGGGGATACGCAGTATTTT CASSFGTGGGDTQYF
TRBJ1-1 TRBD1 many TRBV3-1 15 TGTGCCAGCAGCCTAAGGGGGCAGAGAGACACTGAAGCTTTCTTT CASSLRGQRDTEAFF
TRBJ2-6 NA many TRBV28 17 TGTGCCAGCAGTTTACGCCCAACAGGGACTGGGGCCAACGTCCTGACTTTC CASSLRPTGTGANVLTF
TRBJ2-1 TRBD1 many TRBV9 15 TGTGCCAGCAGCACAGGACAGGGGGCGGGCAATGAGCAGTTCTTC CASSTGQGAGNEQFF